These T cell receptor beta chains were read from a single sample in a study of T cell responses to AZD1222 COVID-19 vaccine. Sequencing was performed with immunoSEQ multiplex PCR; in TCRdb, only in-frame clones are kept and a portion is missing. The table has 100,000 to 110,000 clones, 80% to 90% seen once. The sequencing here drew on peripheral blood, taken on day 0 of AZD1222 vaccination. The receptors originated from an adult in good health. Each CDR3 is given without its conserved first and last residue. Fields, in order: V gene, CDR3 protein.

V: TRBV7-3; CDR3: ASNLGAGEDEQF
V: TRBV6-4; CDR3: ASTRGVNQAF
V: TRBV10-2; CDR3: ASSMTGINQPQH
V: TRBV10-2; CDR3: ASRDLAGGTGELF
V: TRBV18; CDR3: ASSPRGGTQY
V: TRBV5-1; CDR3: ASRRGASTYEQY
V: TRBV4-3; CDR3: ASSHDLTGEAAEAF
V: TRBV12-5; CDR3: ASGPDRVREKLF
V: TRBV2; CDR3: ASLLQYEQY
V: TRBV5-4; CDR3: ASSFLEVANTEAF
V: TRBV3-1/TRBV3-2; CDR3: ASSQDFGTGGRIRDTQY
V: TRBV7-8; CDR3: ASSLGGGRPPYEQY
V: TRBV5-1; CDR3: ASSLVFGGRVEETQY
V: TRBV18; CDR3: ASSPPGATNEKLF
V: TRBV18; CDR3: ASSARDRGNEQY
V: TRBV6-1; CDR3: ASSEAPATGNTIY
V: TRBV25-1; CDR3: ASSVTVLATEAF
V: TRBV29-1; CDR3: SVAADTYEQY
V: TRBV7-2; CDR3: ASRQTGELF
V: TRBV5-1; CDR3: ASSPSRQGWPF
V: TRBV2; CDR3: ASGRLAGGEQY
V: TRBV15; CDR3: ATSRGGLASETQY
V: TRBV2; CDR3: ASSEGTGIGYT
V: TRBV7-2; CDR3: ASSLPSGRSSYEQY
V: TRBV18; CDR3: ASSPGSDQETQY
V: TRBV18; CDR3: ASSLEGPNTEAF
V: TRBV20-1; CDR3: SASREYEQY
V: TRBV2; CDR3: ASSGFGANVLT
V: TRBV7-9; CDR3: ASRREGSEQY
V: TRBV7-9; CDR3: ASSLGQGNTEAF
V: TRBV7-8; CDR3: ASSPRTEAF
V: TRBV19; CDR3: ASSFASADYYTIY
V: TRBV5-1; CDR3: ASSLGREATYEQY
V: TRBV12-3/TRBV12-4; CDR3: ASSAGRAVGYT
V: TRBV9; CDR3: ASSVEHNEQF
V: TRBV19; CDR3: ASSGSGSNAGELF
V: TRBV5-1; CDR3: ASSLLDGDNSPLH
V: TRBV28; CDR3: ASSLWTDVQPQH
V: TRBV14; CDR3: ASSQELGLAGARDTQY
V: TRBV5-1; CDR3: ASSFGGKEETQY
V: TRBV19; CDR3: ASSLRVNQPQH
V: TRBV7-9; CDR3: ASSNRGFASPLH